The present T cell receptor (beta chain) was sequenced within a study of T cells in Graves' hyperthyroidism and ophthalmopathy (dated by TCRdb to about 2019). Regarding the complete study: Peripheral blood was collected at initial diagnosis, before any treatment. To identify TCR V-J signatures that set the groups apart, the researchers used a discovery cohort of about a hundred patients, made up of roughly 40 with Graves' ophthalmopathy and about 60 with stable Graves' hyperthyroidism. An independent validation cohort of under 20 hyperthyroidism patients and over 15 patients who later progressed to ophthalmopathy tested prospective prediction of ophthalmopathy. The 100 or so discovery patients were divided at random into training and test sets in a 7:3 ratio. In several Graves' hyperthyroidism patients, the study also compared T-cell repertoires from thyroid tissue with T-cell repertoires from blood. After blood sampling, hyperthyroidism patients were treated with methimazole at a starting dose of 30 mg daily, and ophthalmopathy patients were treated with high-dose intravenous methylprednisolone. According to the paper, TCR Vbeta CDR3 sequencing was carried out on around 140 peripheral blood samples, which came from fewer than 50 ophthalmopathy, 75 or so hyperthyroidism and roughly 17 progressor patients.

The paper as a whole reports these results and caveats: Ophthalmopathy was separated from stable hyperthyroidism by a 13 V-J signature model, with around 88% sensitivity and about 81% specificity obtained in cross-validation and 80%/75% obtained in testing. Sample size was not statistically predetermined, and blinding of investigators to group allocation was not performed. In validation, the model predicted progression to ophthalmopathy a median of roughly 6.5 months before onset, with about 64% sensitivity and more than 72% specificity. Most expanded thyroid clonotypes (frequency above 0.001) were also found in blood, which suggests that blood repertoires may mirror thyroid immune responses.

For this clonotype: Its target antigen remains unknown. Base quality data are lacking; no much larger clone is found one base away.

In the ophthalmopathy patients, disease was moderately to severely active, with a Clinical Activity Score of 3 or more, a NOSPECS grade of 4 or more, and a duration of less than 3 months. Exclusion was applied to patients with uncontrolled infections, other autoimmune diseases, pregnancy or lactation. Diagnoses were based on clinical symptoms, serum thyroxine and TRAb, thyroid ultrasound and orbital computed tomography. PBMCs were separated from 10 ml of fresh peripheral blood using Ficoll-Paque density gradient centrifugation. Total RNA was extracted using Trizol reagent, and RNA quality was assessed on an Agilent 2100 Bioanalyzer. Reading the germline V gene gives CDR1 SGHAT and CDR2 FQNNGV. Relative to germline, V is missing 0 bases and J is missing 7 bases, with 11 bases of the junction outside any gene match. Including the terminal cysteine and phenylalanine, the CDR3 comprises 18 residues. The CDR3 DNA has 54 bases and is translated from base 1.

The TCR beta CDR3 regions were amplified from the RNA transcripts. A first-round RT-PCR of the TCR CDR3 used the HTBI primer set with the Qiagen OneStep RT-PCR kit. Libraries were constructed in a second round of multiplex PCR, after which size selection and purification were carried out. Libraries were sequenced paired-end with 100 bp reads on an Illumina HiSeq2000. Per the original workflow: Raw data were processed with SOAPnuke, discarding reads with adapters, uncalled bases, mean Phred below 15, or no exact constant-primer or identifier match. COPE v1.2.5 was used to merge high-quality paired reads, and clonotypes were defined as unique nucleotide sequences. Clonotypes were aligned to IMGT TRBV, TRBD and TRBJ reference segments using MiTCR v1.1. The analysis was restricted to V-J combinations with a frequency above 0.0001, which together covered just over 98% of the repertoires. A TCS score was defined as the ratio between F50 (clonal expansion) and ExV (chaos), using BLOSUM62-based TCRdist between CDR3 peptides within each V-J. Welch's t-statistics and random forest reduced 514 V-J features to 13, which were used in a naive Bayes classifier (R e1071). TCRdb trimmed the raw reads at Q25, called clones with MiXCR and kept productive beta chains. One record per CDR3 amino acid sequence lists the most common genes and DNA. The V and J calls were determined by TCRdb, not by the authors. A total of roughly 240,000 distinct CDR3 sequences appear in this sample, approximately 23% of them only once. Together, the top ten hold about a third of the sample.

The source is a woman in her thirties or forties with Graves' ophthalmopathy. The V and J segments used are TRBV11-2 and TRBJ2-2, with 10 bases in between that match TRBD2. Material: blood. The base sequence is TGTGCCAGCAGCTTAGATCTTTGGCTAGCGGGAGCGAACGGGGAGCTGTTTTTT. Its protein is CASSLDLWLAGANGELFF.